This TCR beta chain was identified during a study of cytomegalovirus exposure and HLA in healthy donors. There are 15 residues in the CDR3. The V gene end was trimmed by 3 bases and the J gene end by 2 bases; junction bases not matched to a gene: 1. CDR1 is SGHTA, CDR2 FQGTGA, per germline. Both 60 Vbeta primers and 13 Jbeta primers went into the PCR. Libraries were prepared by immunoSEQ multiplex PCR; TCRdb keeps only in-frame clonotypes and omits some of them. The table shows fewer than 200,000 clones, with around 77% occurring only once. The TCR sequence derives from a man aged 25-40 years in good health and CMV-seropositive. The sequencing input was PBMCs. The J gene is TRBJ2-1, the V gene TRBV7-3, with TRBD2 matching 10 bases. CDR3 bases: TGTGCCAGCAGCTTTAGCGGGGGGACCTACAATGAGCAGTTCTTC. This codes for CASSFSGGTYNEQFF.